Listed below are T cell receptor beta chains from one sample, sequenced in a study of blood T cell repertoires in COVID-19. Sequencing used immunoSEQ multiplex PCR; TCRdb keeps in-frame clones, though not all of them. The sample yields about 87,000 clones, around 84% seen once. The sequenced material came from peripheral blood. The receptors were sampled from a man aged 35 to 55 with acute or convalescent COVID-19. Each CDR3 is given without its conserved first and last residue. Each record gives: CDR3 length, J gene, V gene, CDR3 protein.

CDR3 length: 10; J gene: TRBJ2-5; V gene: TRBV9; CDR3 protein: ASSSPQETQY
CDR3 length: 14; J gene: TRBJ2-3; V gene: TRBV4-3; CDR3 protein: ASSQGRQPTTDTQY
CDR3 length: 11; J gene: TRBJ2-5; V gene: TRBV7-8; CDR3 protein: ASSFGGSETQY
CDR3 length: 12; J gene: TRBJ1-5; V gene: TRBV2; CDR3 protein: ASDFDRGNQPQH
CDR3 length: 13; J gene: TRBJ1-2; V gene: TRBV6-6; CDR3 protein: ASSYPETGGVYDT
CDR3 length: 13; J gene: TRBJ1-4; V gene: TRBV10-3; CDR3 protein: AIRADRGSGEKLF
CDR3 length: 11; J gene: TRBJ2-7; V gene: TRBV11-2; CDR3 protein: ASSFYAGYEQY
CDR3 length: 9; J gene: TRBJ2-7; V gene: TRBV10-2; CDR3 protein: ASRGGREQY
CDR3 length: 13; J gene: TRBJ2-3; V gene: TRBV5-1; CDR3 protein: ASAPRTTSTDTQY
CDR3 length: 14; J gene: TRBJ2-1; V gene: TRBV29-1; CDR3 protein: SALGTSGRTDSEQF
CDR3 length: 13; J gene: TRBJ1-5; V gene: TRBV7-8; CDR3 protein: ASSLATSGSQPQH
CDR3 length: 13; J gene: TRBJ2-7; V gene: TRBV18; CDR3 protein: ASSPNSAGAYEQY
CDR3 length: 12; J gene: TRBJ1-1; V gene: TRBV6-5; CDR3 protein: ASRLSGWITEAF
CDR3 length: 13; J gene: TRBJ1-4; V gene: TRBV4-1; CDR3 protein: ASSQDGTGRGKLF
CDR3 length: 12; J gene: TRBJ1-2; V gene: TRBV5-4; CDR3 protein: ASSLDRTGYGYT
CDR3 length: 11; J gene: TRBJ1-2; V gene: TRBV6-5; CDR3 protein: ASILQGNYGYT
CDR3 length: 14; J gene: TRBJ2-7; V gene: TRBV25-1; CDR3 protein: ASSDTGGGRSYEQY
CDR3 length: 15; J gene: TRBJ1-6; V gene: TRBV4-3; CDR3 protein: ASSQDLTAGPLWHLH
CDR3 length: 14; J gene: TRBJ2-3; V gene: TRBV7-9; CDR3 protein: ASSLGLAGGTDTQY
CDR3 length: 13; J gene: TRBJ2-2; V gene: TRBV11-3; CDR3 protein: ASSRATGTTGELF
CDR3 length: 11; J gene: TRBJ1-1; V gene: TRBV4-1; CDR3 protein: ASSLGLHTEAF
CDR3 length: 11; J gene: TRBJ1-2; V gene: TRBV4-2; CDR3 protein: ASSQGLQYGYT
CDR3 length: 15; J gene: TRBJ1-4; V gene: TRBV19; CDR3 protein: ASSSTQRDFGNEKLF
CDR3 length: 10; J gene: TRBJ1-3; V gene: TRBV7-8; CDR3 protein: ASSSIQGAIY
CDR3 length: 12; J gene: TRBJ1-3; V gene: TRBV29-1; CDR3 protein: SVDLSGQGLTIY
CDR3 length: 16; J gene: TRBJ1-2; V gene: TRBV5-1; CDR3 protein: ASSLEQTAGRSLSGYT
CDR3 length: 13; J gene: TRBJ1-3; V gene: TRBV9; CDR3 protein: ASSVGVEGTETLY
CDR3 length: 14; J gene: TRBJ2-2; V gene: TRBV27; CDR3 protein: ASTRRLAEFGGELF
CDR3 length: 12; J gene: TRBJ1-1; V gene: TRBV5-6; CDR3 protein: ASSSGQWNTEAF
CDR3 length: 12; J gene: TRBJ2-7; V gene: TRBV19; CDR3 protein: ASASGQGVGEQY
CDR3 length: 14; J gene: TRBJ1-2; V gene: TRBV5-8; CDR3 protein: ASSLANSQWENGYT
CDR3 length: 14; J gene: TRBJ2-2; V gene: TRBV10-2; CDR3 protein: ASTPREGLDTGELF
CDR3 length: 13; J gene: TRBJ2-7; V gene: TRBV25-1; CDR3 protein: ASSEPGQGDYEQY
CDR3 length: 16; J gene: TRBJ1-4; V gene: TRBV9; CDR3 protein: ASSVGTGSQKWNEKLF
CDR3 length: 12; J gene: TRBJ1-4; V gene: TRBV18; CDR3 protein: ASSQTGNNEKLF
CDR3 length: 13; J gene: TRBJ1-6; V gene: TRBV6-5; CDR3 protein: ASRTGSSYNSPLH
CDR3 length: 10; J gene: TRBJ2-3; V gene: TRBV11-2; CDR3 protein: ASSLAGDTQY
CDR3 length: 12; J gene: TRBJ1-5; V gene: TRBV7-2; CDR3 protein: ASSPSGGEQPQH
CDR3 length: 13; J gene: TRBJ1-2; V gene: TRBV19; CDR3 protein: ASSIRGRDGHGYT
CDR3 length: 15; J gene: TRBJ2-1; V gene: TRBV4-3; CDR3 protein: ASSQKTGTLCLNEQF
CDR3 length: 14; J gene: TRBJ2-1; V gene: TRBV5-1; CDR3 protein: ASSLDGGNSYNEQF
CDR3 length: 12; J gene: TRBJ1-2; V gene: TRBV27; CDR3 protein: ASSSSGRVGGYT
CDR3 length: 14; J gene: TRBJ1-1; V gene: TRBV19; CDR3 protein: ASSIEGQRMNTEAF